This T cell receptor beta chain was observed in a study of blood T cells in healthy people across ages (dated by TCRdb to between 2015 and 2017). Study-wide context: In model experiments, template switching captured roughly one uniquely barcoded TCR beta cDNA molecule for every two T cells. The donors were divided into four age groups: young (average around 17 years), middle-aged (about 40), aged (about 60) and long-lived (roughly 82). The study measured age-related changes in TCR beta repertoire diversity using deep sequencing normalized with unique cDNA molecular identifiers. Two additional independent replicas of 1 million unique cDNA reads from the same blood draw were analyzed for two donors (one aged 18 to 30 and one aged 80 or older). To avoid experimental bias, donors of different ages were randomly spread across the sequencing lanes. Paper-wide results and their limitations: As age increased, observed TCR beta diversity per million T cells dropped in a roughly linear way, and a significant reduction was already evident by age 40. The long-lived group showed more naive CD4+ T cells, fewer expanded clones and increased TCR diversity than the aged group, suggesting age selection. The percentage of naive T cells measured by flow cytometry correlated strongly with observed TCR beta diversity. Estimates of total diversity based on one million sequenced T cells were regarded as lower bounds and as underestimates. Donor CMV infection status was unknown, potentially confounding age-related changes in expanded clonotypes. Conclusive comparison of naive and antigen-experienced compartments was prevented by the profiling of bulk unsorted PBMCs.

CDR1 and CDR2, looked up from the germline V gene (reference sequence), are DFQATT and SNEGSKA. V was cut back by 4 bases and J by 8 bases, leaving a gap of 17 bases between them. Including the terminal cysteine and phenylalanine, the CDR3 comprises 14 residues. Only the CDR3 part of the read is kept: 42 bases, read in frame from the first base. Library preparation used 5' RACE. The listed sequencing device is Illumina HiSeq 2500. The second PCR ran for roughly 6 to 11 cycles and used a J-beta primer mix along with a sample-barcoded 5' primer. A unique molecular identifier was introduced onto each TCR beta cDNA molecule by a template-switch 5' adaptor carrying 12 random nucleotides. Each sample yielded at least 2.5 million CDR3-containing paired-end reads. All of the RNA was converted into first-strand cDNA using the Mint cDNA synthesis kit, with a TRBC-specific oligonucleotide serving as the primer. Following uracil-DNA glycosylase treatment, a first 18-cycle PCR with universal primers M1SS and BC2_uni_R was performed on all cDNA. On the authors' methods: Normalization of each sample was performed by random selection of 1 million high-quality reads, each carrying a distinct molecular identifier. Instead of being binned into consensus sequences, reads that shared molecular identifiers were thrown out. MiTCR, with a Q25 quality threshold and the strictest error-elimination algorithm, was used for CDR3 identification, clonotype clustering and error correction. A nonparametric unseen species model using Euler transformation provided a lower-bound estimate of total TCR beta diversity. The raw public data were reprocessed by TCRdb itself: fastp quality trimming at Q25, MiXCR clonotype calling, in-frame beta chains only. All rows with the same CDR3 protein become a single entry with the most common DNA and genes. These V and J calls derive from TCRdb rather than the authors' analysis. The sample profile shows about 680,000 distinct CDR3 sequences; roughly 50% of them were found once. The ten largest clones capture about 32% of the sample.

Comments on this clonotype: Its antigen target is currently unknown. No base quality values were provided; no much bigger clone lies one nucleotide off.

The donors were 40 or so Caucasian individuals from Russia, aged about 6 to 95 years, who were systemically healthy. Each donor gave roughly 9 milliliters of peripheral blood, drawn into EDTA-treated Vacutainer tubes. PBMCs were isolated by Ficoll-Paque density-gradient centrifugation, with at least 7 million obtained per sample. Trizol reagent was used to extract total RNA from PBMCs, with at least 6 micrograms per sample. For every donor, flow cytometry on a PBMC aliquot measured the percentage of naive CD45RAhigh/CD27high T cells. Sequenced sample: blood. The receptor was isolated from a woman aged 60-70 years in good health. The chain links TRBV20-1 with TRBJ1-4; no D gene call is confident. The CDR3 region: CSATSPRASEKLFF. Here is the DNA: TGCAGTGCTACCTCCCCCCGTGCGTCCGAAAAACTGTTTTTT.